A selection of T cell receptor beta chains follows, all from one sample in a study of cytomegalovirus exposure and HLA in healthy donors. Method: immunoSEQ multiplex PCR; TCRdb's copy keeps in-frame clones and lacks some. The sample includes more than 95,000 clones. The sample consisted of PBMCs. Receptors originate from a man aged 35 to 55 in good health and CMV-seronegative. The CDR3 runs from the conserved cysteine through the conserved F or W. The D gene is left open where the match is weak.

TRBV30,.,TRBJ1-1,TGTGCCTGGAGTCCCAGAAACACTGAAGCTTTCTTT,CAWSPRNTEAFF
TRBV30,.,TRBJ2-2,TGTGCCTGTCAATCGGGGGGCTCGAACACCGGGGAGCTGTTTTTT,CACQSGGSNTGELFF
TRBV2,.,TRBJ1-1,TGTGCCAGCAGTGAAAGCGAAGTCGAAGAAGCTTTCTTT,CASSESEVEEAFF
TRBV6-1,TRBD1,TRBJ2-7,TGTGCCAGCAGTGAGTTTAAGACAGGGGCCATCTCCTACGAGCAGTACTTC,CASSEFKTGAISYEQYF
TRBV25-1,.,TRBJ2-5,TGTGCCAGCAGCCGGACAGGGAGGGAAGAGACCCAGTACTTC,CASSRTGREETQYF
TRBV7-9,TRBD2,TRBJ2-7,TGTGCCAGCAGCTTAAACCGGCTAGCGGGAGTGCACGAGCAGTACTTC,CASSLNRLAGVHEQYF
TRBV6-5,TRBD1,TRBJ2-2,TGTGCCAGCAGTTACGGGCAGGGGGCTACCGGGGAGCTGTTTTTT,CASSYGQGATGELFF
TRBV18,TRBD1,TRBJ1-1,TGTGCCAGCTCACCCACGGGACAGGGGGACACTGAAGCTTTCTTT,CASSPTGQGDTEAFF
TRBV29-1,TRBD1,TRBJ1-2,TGCAGCGTTGGGGGACAGAACTATGGCTACACCTTC,CSVGGQNYGYTF
TRBV6-5,.,TRBJ2-7,TGTGCCAGCACCCTCGGGGGTGGGTACGAGCAGTACTTC,CASTLGGGYEQYF
TRBV6-6,TRBD2,TRBJ2-1,TGTGCCAGCAGCCCGAGGACTAGCGGGTCATACAATGAGCAGTTCTTC,CASSPRTSGSYNEQFF
TRBV7-2,TRBD2,TRBJ2-1,TGTGCCAGCAGCTTAGCGCATCTAGCGGGAGAAGGCAATGAGCAGTTCTTC,CASSLAHLAGEGNEQFF
TRBV27,.,TRBJ2-2,TGTGCCAGCAGTCTAACCTTCCAAACGAACACCGGGGAGCTGTTTTTT,CASSLTFQTNTGELFF
TRBV25-1,.,TRBJ2-7,TGTGCCAGCAGTGCGGGAGACCACGAGCAGTACTTC,CASSAGDHEQYF
TRBV6-5,TRBD2,TRBJ2-5,TGTGCCAGCAGTTATGGCCAGCGGGGGTCCCAAGAGACCCAGTACTTC,CASSYGQRGSQETQYF
TRBV6-5,TRBD2,TRBJ2-7,TGTGCCAGCAGTGTCCAGGGACTACACTACGAGCAGTACTTC,CASSVQGLHYEQYF
TRBV4-3,TRBD1,TRBJ1-4,TGCGCCAGCAGCCAAGCCACAGGGGGAACTAATGAAAAACTGTTTTTT,CASSQATGGTNEKLFF
TRBV5-6,.,TRBJ1-2,TGTGCCAGCAGCTCGACACCTAACTATGGCTACACCTTC,CASSSTPNYGYTF
TRBV5-1,.,TRBJ1-2,TGCGCCAGCAGCAGCGCAGGGGACGGCTACACCTTC,CASSSAGDGYTF
TRBV4-3,.,TRBJ1-4,TGCGCCAGCAGCCAAGAGGCTTTTGTGGCAGGCTTGAATGAAAAACTGTTTTTT,CASSQEAFVAGLNEKLFF
TRBV6-6,.,TRBJ2-1,TGTGCCAGCAGCTTATACGACGGAGCCGAAAATGAGCAGTTCTTC,CASSLYDGAENEQFF
TRBV29-1,TRBD1,TRBJ1-1,TGCAGCGTGTACAGGGGAGGGAACACTGAAGCTTTCTTT,CSVYRGGNTEAFF
TRBV11-2,TRBD2,TRBJ2-7,TGTGCCAGCAGCTACGCCCCTAGCGGGAGGGATCAAGAGCAGTACTTC,CASSYAPSGRDQEQYF
TRBV10-3,.,TRBJ1-5,TGTGCCATCAGTGTTCAGGGATTTGATAGCAATCAGCCCCAGCATTTT,CAISVQGFDSNQPQHF
TRBV11-3,.,TRBJ2-2,TGTGCCAGCAGCCCCGGTCAGGGGCGAAGCACCGGGGAGCTGTTTTTT,CASSPGQGRSTGELFF
TRBV6-4,.,TRBJ1-5,TGTGCCAGCAGTGACGGCGGGGATCAGCCCCAGCATTTT,CASSDGGDQPQHF
TRBV29-1,.,TRBJ2-6,TGCAGCGCCCAACAGGGAACTGGGGCCAACGTCCTGACTTTC,CSAQQGTGANVLTF
TRBV30,TRBD1,TRBJ2-5,TGTGCCTGGGCTGGGGGGGACAGGGGGCTGGGGACCCAGTACTTC,CAWAGGDRGLGTQYF
TRBV30,TRBD1,TRBJ1-2,TGTGCCTGGAGTTTCTCGACAGGGTCAGGCTACACCTTC,CAWSFSTGSGYTF
TRBV5-6,.,TRBJ2-2,TGTGCCAGCAGGAGGGAATACGCCGGGGAGCTGTTTTTT,CASRREYAGELFF
TRBV7-8,TRBD2,TRBJ2-7,TGTGCCAGCAGCTTAGCGCTAGCGGGAGAGGCCTACGAGCAGTACTTC,CASSLALAGEAYEQYF
TRBV6-6,.,TRBJ2-7,TGTGCCAGCTCACCTTCTAGATACGAGCAGTACTTC,CASSPSRYEQYF
TRBV29-1,TRBD1,TRBJ2-7,TGCAGCGTTGACACAGGGACAGACGAGCAGTACTTC,CSVDTGTDEQYF
TRBV5-1,TRBD1,TRBJ2-6,TGCGCCAGCAGCTCGGGGACAGGGATCTCTGGGGCCAACGTCCTGACTTTC,CASSSGTGISGANVLTF
TRBV4-3,.,TRBJ1-1,TGCGCCAGCAGCCAAGAGGGGGGACGGACTAACACTGAAGCTTTCTTT,CASSQEGGRTNTEAFF
TRBV4-1,.,TRBJ1-5,TGCGCCAGCAGCCAAGAGGGGCATTACAATCAGCCCCAGCATTTT,CASSQEGHYNQPQHF
TRBV13,.,TRBJ2-7,TGTGCCAGCAGCTCCAGAGGTCTCGAGCAGTACTTC,CASSSRGLEQYF
TRBV7-2,TRBD2,TRBJ2-7,TGTGCCAGCAGCTTTCGGACTAGCGGGAGGACCTCCTACGAGCAGTACTTC,CASSFRTSGRTSYEQYF
TRBV6-6,.,TRBJ2-5,TGTGCCAGCAGTTACTCGAACAGTCCCCAAGAGACCCAGTACTTC,CASSYSNSPQETQYF